The TCR beta chain under discussion was sequenced for a study of regulatory T cells in long-lasting Graves disease. Germline values: CDR1 ENHRY, CDR2 SYGVKD. The CDR3 has 14 amino acids. V was trimmed by 3 bases and J by 4 bases, leaving 12 bases between them. Time point denoted: newly diagnosed GD, antithyroid drugs for less than 3 months. PBMC-derived RNA was used for the TCR library. This clonotype was observed at least ten times. With iRepertoire HTBI primers and Arm-PCR of CDR3 regions, TCR beta libraries were built. TCRdb reprocessed the multiplex PCR reads via MiXCR and lists one record per CDR3 protein. The sample has 510,000 or so distinct CDR3 sequences; around 12% are singletons. This same sample was also taken into another study, of T cells in Graves' hyperthyroidism and ophthalmopathy.

This specimen consisted of peripheral blood mononuclear cells (PBMCs), obtained at new diagnosis, from a patient treated with antithyroid drugs. The J gene is TRBJ2-5, the V gene TRBV10-3, with no clear D. This clonotype was obtained from a woman aged 25 to 45 with Graves disease. For the CDR3, the DNA is TGTGCCATCAGTGACAATCCTGGTCGAGAGACCCAGTACTTC. Translation gives CAISDNPGRETQYF.